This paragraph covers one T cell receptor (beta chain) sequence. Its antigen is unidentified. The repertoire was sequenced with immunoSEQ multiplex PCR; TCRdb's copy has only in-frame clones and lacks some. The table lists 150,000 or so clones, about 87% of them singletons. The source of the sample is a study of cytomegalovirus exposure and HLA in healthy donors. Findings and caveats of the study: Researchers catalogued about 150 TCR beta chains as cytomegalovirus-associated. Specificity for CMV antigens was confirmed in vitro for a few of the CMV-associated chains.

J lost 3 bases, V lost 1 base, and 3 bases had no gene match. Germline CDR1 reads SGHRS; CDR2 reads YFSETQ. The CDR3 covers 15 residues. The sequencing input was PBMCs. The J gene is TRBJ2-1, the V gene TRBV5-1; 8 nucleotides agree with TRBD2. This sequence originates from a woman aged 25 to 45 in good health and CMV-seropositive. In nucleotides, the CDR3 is TGCGCCAGCAGCTTGCAAGCGGGAGTCTACAATGAGCAGTTCTTC. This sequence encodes CASSLQAGVYNEQFF.